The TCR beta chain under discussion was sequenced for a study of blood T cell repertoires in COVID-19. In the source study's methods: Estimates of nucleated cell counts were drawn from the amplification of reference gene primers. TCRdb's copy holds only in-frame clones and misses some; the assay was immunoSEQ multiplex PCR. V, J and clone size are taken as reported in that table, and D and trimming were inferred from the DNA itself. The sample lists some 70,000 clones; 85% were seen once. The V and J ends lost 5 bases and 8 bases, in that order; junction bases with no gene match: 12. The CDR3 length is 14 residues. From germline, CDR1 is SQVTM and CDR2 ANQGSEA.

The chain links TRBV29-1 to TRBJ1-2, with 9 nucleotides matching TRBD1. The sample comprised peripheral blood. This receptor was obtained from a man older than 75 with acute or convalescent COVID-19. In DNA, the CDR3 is TGCAGCGTTTACCACTCCGGGACAGGGAACGGCTACACCTTC. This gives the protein CSVYHSGTGNGYTF. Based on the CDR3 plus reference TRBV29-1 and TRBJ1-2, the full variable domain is SAVISQKPSRDICQRGTSLTIQCQVDSQVTMMFWYRQQPGQSLTLIATANQGSEATYESGFVIDKFPISRPNLTFSTLTVSNMSPEDSSIYLCSVYHSGTGNGYTFGSGTRLTVV.